The T cell receptor (beta chain) described here comes from a study of neurological immune-mediated disorders. In its sample, this clonotype was seen a few times. Each TCR transcript was tagged with a 10-nucleotide random UMI during 5'RACE. TCRdb re-called the 5' RACE reads through MiXCR, storing one row per CDR3 protein. The sample has 110,000 or so distinct CDR3 sequences, roughly 3.2% seen once. For the unsorted libraries, 2 million PBMCs stored at -80 C served as input. Germline V CDR1 and CDR2: SGHKS, YYEKEE (reference sequence). The V end was cut by 6 bases, the J end by 6 bases, with 9 bases between. CDR3 length: 12 residues.

This TCR came from a woman between 25 and 40 years old with multiple sclerosis. The source material was PBMCs. The chain couples TRBV5-5 to TRBJ2-2; D gene unclear. The DNA for the CDR3 is TGTGCCAGCACCCGAGAGGCCGGGGAGCTGTTTTTT. Its translation: CASTREAGELFF.